The 2 T cell receptor beta chains given below trace back to one sample, sequenced in a study of T cells in Graves' hyperthyroidism and ophthalmopathy. The CDR3 regions of TCR beta were amplified from RNA transcripts. A first-round RT-PCR of the TCR CDR3 used the HTBI primer set. TCRdb re-derived calls from the multiplex PCR reads in MiXCR, one entry per CDR3 protein. The sample has around 760,000 distinct CDR3 sequences; roughly a third are singletons. The sequenced sample consisted of blood. All receptors come from a woman aged 40 to 50 with Graves' hyperthyroidism.

This clonotype occurred many times. The chain couples TRBV12-3 or TRBV12-4 to TRBJ2-6, with D perhaps being TRBD1 or TRBD2 (6 bases each). V shed 5 bases and J shed 0 bases, with 17 bases lying between them. This CDR3 has 18 residues. The DNA for the CDR3 is TGTGCCAGCAGTGGAGGGACATTTCACCTCTCTGGGGCCAACGTCCTGACTTTC. Its protein product is CASSGGTFHLSGANVLTF.

This clonotype came up many times. The chain has TRBV29-1 and TRBJ1-1; D gene ambiguous. Per the germline V gene, CDR1 is SQVTM and CDR2 is ANQGSEA. The CDR3 has 10 residues. V lost 7 bases, J lost 7 bases, and 10 bases lay in between. For the CDR3, the DNA is TGCAGCGCCAAGGACGGTGAAGCTTTCTTT. Translated: CSAKDGEAFF.